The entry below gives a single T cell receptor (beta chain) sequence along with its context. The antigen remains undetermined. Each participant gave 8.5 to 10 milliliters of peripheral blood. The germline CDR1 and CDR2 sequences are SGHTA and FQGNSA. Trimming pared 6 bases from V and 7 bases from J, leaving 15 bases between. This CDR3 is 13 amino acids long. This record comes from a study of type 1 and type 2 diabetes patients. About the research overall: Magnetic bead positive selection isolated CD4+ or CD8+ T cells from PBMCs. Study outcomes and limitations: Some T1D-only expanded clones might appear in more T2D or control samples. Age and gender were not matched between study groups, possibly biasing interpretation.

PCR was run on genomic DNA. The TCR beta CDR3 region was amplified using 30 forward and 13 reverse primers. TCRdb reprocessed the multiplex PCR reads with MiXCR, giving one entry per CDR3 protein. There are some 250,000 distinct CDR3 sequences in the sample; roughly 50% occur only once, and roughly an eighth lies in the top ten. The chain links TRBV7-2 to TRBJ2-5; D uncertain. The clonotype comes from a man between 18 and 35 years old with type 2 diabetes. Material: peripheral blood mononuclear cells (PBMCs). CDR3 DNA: TGTGCCAGCAGTTACAACTCGGTAGGGACCCAGTACTTC. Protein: CASSYNSVGTQYF.